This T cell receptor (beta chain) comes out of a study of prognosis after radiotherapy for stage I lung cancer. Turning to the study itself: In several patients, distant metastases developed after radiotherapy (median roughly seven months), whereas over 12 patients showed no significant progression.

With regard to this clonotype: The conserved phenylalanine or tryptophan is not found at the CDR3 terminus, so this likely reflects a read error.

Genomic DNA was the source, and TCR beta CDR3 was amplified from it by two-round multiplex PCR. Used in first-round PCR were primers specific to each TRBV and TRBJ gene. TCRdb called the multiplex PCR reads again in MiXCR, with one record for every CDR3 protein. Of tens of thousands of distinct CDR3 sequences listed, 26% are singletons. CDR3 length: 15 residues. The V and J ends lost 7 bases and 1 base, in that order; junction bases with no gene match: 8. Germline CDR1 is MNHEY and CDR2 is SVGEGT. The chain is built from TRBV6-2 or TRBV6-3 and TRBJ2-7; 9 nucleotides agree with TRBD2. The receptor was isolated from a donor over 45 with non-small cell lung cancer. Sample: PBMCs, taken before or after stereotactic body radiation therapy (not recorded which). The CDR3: CASTTRSGGSYEQYL. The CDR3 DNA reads TGTGCCAGCACCACGAGGAGCGGGGGGTCCTACGAGCAGTACCTC.